These T cell receptor beta chains were read from a single sample in a study of T cell responses to AZD1222 COVID-19 vaccine. The assay was immunoSEQ multiplex PCR, and TCRdb's table has in-frame clones only and misses some. The data contain under 120,000 clones, about 85% of them singletons. The source material was peripheral blood, sampled 28 days after the second AZD1222 dose. The receptors here all came from an adult who received the AZD1222 COVID-19 vaccine. The conserved cysteine and the conserved F or W are not part of the CDR3 here.

v_call,j_call,cdr3_aa
TRBV15,TRBJ1-1,ATSRGYSGTQYTEAF
TRBV28,TRBJ1-6,ASSFPGQMNSPLH
TRBV21-1,TRBJ1-3,ASSTFPYTIY
TRBV2,TRBJ1-6,ASSEDFNSPLH
TRBV4-1,TRBJ2-2,ASSQDRGPGELF
TRBV6-5,TRBJ2-5,ASSYGTEYQETQY
TRBV28,TRBJ2-3,ASSFRDRGTDTQY
TRBV28,TRBJ1-4,ASSLAQGLEKLF
TRBV10-3,TRBJ1-2,AISRDRDNYGYT
TRBV5-4,TRBJ1-2,ASSEKWTGNYGYT
TRBV11-2,TRBJ2-3,ASSLGTANTQY
TRBV28,TRBJ2-1,ASSATRVQLYNEQF
TRBV15,TRBJ2-1,ATSRGLEINEQF
TRBV20-1,TRBJ2-3,SASSNSGGGMDTQY
TRBV10-3,TRBJ1-5,AISESEGAGQPQH
TRBV3-1/TRBV3-2,TRBJ1-1,ASSQGWDSLEAF
TRBV28,TRBJ1-6,ASKDGSSYNSPLH
TRBV12-3/TRBV12-4,TRBJ1-5,ASSLRQDQPQH
TRBV5-4,TRBJ2-7,ASRYGGSSSYEQY
TRBV2,TRBJ1-2,ASRPTGGNYGYT
TRBV6-5,TRBJ1-3,ASRSTGSSGNTIY
TRBV3-1/TRBV3-2,TRBJ2-3,ASSLGPGEADTQY
TRBV15,TRBJ1-1,ATSRDQQEAF
TRBV27,TRBJ2-7,ASRGLVVHEQY
TRBV28,TRBJ1-2,ASRDMGEGYGYT
TRBV6-2/TRBV6-3,TRBJ1-2,ASSTGTSYGYT
TRBV3-1/TRBV3-2,TRBJ1-2,ASSLRGQGAQGYT
TRBV19,TRBJ1-5,ASRQGQVNREDQPQH
TRBV5-1,TRBJ1-6,ASSFVTQVYNSPLH
TRBV18,TRBJ2-2,ASSLLGLAANTGELF
TRBV7-3,TRBJ2-7,ASSLGQLGEQY
TRBV4-1,TRBJ1-3,ASSQPGAAGNTIY
TRBV5-1,TRBJ2-7,ASSLDSGITYEQY
TRBV5-6,TRBJ2-3,ASSLAGRGGADTQY
TRBV19,TRBJ2-1,ASSGGLSFYNEQF
TRBV6-1,TRBJ2-5,ASSEQTGHQETQY
TRBV7-9,TRBJ1-1,ASSLVQGRMNTEAF
TRBV27,TRBJ1-6,ASSQRQGNNSPLH
TRBV7-2,TRBJ1-2,ASSRSRSGQVYGYT
TRBV19,TRBJ2-3,ASRRDPTHTDTQY
TRBV24-1,TRBJ2-1,ATSDPMSSSSGEQF
TRBV7-2,TRBJ2-1,ASSWGPSGRALREEF
TRBV6-2/TRBV6-3,TRBJ1-5,ASSYQVEGNQPQH
TRBV29-1,TRBJ2-7,SASLGQGEFNEQY
TRBV7-9,TRBJ2-7,ASSLTGQPYEQY
TRBV9,TRBJ1-4,ASSVNQDTIGEKLF
TRBV19,TRBJ1-1,ASTTGRDRVYTEAF
TRBV18,TRBJ1-2,ASSPPAATHYGYT
TRBV5-1,TRBJ2-3,ASATGQGTDTQY
TRBV5-4,TRBJ2-6,ASSRSIPGANVLT
TRBV6-5,TRBJ2-3,ASSYLAGGSYTQY
TRBV28,TRBJ1-1,ASSPEGVTEAF
TRBV5-4,TRBJ1-5,ASSLGGQGAQPQH
TRBV3-1/TRBV3-2,TRBJ2-6,ASSQGPWTGTIGANVLT
TRBV18,TRBJ1-5,ASSPSGTGGLNQPQH